These 7 T cell receptor beta chains were sequenced from one sample in a study of T cell responses to AZD1222 COVID-19 vaccine. The repertoire was sequenced with immunoSEQ multiplex PCR; TCRdb's copy has only in-frame clones and lacks some. The sample gives more than 110,000 clones, approximately 85% of which show up once; around 8.6% is in the top ten. This specimen was peripheral blood, taken on day 0 of AZD1222 vaccination. The receptor source for this set is an adult in good health.

The chain couples TRBV6-5 to TRBJ1-1; TRBD1 is a possible D gene (6 bases). The CDR3 is 12 residues long. Germline loops: CDR1 MNHEY, CDR2 SVGAGI. V was cut by 6 bases and J by 8 bases, with 13 bases left in between. The CDR3 DNA follows: TGTGCCAGCAGGCGTAGGGGGTGGGAAGCTTTCTTT. This sequence encodes CASRRRGWEAFF.

The table lists this clone with a count of one. The rearrangement joins TRBV6-5 to TRBJ1-1; the D gene is possibly TRBD1 (5 bases). Per germline, CDR1 MNHEY and CDR2 SVGAGI. The CDR3 has 13 amino acids. V lost 6 bases, J lost 5 bases, and 13 bases lay in between. CDR3 DNA: TGTGCCAGCAGGCTCCGGGGCGGGACTGAAGCTTTCTTT. This gives the protein CASRLRGGTEAFF.

CDR3 in amino acids: CSASDGLSSYNEQFF. For the CDR3, the DNA is TGCAGTGCTAGTGATGGGTTAAGCTCCTACAATGAGCAGTTCTTC. The chain has TRBV20-1 and TRBJ2-1; D is ambiguous. Germline lookup yields CDR1 DFQATT and CDR2 SNEGSKA (reference sequence). V was trimmed by 3 bases and J by 0 bases, leaving 12 bases between them. The CDR3 is 15 amino acids.

This chain uses TRBV5-6 with TRBJ2-5, with D possibly TRBD2 on 7 matching bases. The germline V gene has CDR1 SGHDT and CDR2 YYEEEE. Trimming removed 6 bases at V and 7 bases at J, with 22 bases between. This CDR3 has 15 residues. This chain's CDR3 is CASTERRGGVVTQYF. CDR3 nucleotide sequence: TGTGCCAGCACCGAAAGGAGGGGGGGTGTGGTGACCCAGTACTTC.

The chain combines TRBV6-1 with TRBJ2-1; TRBD2 agrees at 9 bases. The CDR3 consists of 13 residues. Trimming at V came to 9 bases and at J to 0 bases, leaving 0 bases not matched to a gene. Germline V gene lookup returns CDR1 MNHNS and CDR2 SASEGT. CDR3: CASSGSSYNEQFF. The CDR3 coding sequence is TGTGCCAGTAGCGGGAGCTCCTACAATGAGCAGTTCTTC.

The chain links TRBV27 to TRBJ2-1, with D possibly TRBD1 on 5 matching bases. V was trimmed by 4 bases and J by 6 bases, leaving 16 bases between them. The CDR3 spans 15 residues. Germline CDR1 is MNHEY and CDR2 is SMNVEV (reference sequence). DNA for the CDR3: TGTGCCAGCAGTTCCCCGATTGGGGCCCGCAATGAGCAGTTCTTC. It translates to CASSSPIGARNEQFF.

The sample holds a few counts of this clone. The gene calls are TRBV2 and TRBJ1-1, with D perhaps TRBD1 (6 bases). Between the trimmed V and J ends, which lost 11 bases and 2 bases, there was a span of 18 bases. The CDR3 loop spans 14 amino acids. The germline V gene has CDR1 SNHLY and CDR2 FYNNEI. The CDR3 bases are TGTGCCGCCCGAGGCAGGGGATCAAACACTGAAGCTTTCTTT. This encodes CAARGRGSNTEAFF.